A selection of T cell receptor beta chains follows, all from one sample in a study of blood T cell repertoires in COVID-19. Clones were read by immunoSEQ multiplex PCR, and TCRdb kept only the in-frame ones, dropping some. The profile shows about 190,000 clones, roughly 83% of them singletons. The sequenced material came from PBMCs or T cells enriched from blood (not recorded which). All receptors come from a woman aged 25 to 39 who had recovered from COVID-19. Each CDR3 is given with its conserved first and last residue. The D gene is left open where the match is weak. Clone size, where shown, is once, few, many, or a class for clones that have expanded.

V gene	clone size	D gene	CDR3 length	J gene	CDR3 protein	CDR3 DNA
TRBV10-2	few	TRBD2	17	TRBJ2-1	CASSQRLAGLAYNEQFF	TGCGCCAGCAGCCAACGACTAGCGGGGTTAGCCTACAATGAGCAGTTCTTC
TRBV12-3/TRBV12-4	-	TRBD1	13	TRBJ1-1	CASSSRGGGEAFF	TGTGCCAGCAGTTCCCGAGGGGGCGGTGAAGCTTTCTTT
TRBV18	-	TRBD2	16	TRBJ2-3	CASSPGLAGATDTQYF	TGTGCCAGCTCGCCAGGACTAGCGGGGGCGACAGATACGCAGTATTTT
TRBV10-3	-	-	14	TRBJ2-3	CAISRTTSTDTQYF	TGTGCCATCAGTCGGACAACTTCCACAGATACGCAGTATTTT
TRBV28	-	-	12	TRBJ2-2	CASSFFGGELFF	TGTGCCAGCAGTTTCTTCGGCGGGGAGCTGTTTTTT
TRBV29-1	-	-	15	TRBJ1-3	CSAVGGSTGGNTIYF	TGCAGCGCCGTCGGGGGGAGCACAGGCGGAAACACCATATATTTT
TRBV21-1	-	-	15	TRBJ2-7	CASVSRRQGPYEQYF	TGTGCCAGCGTCTCCCGACGACAGGGACCCTACGAGCAGTACTTC
TRBV21-1	-	-	17	TRBJ2-7	CASSKEGRGTVSYEQYF	TGTGCCAGCAGCAAAGAAGGGAGGGGGACGGTATCCTACGAGCAGTACTTC
TRBV6-2/TRBV6-3	-	-	16	TRBJ2-3	CASSRRPGQNTDTQYF	TGTGCCAGCAGTCGTCGCCCCGGACAGAACACAGATACGCAGTATTTT
TRBV3-1/TRBV3-2	-	TRBD1	16	TRBJ1-5	CASSPGTGFSNQPQHF	TGTGCCAGCAGCCCCGGGACAGGGTTTAGCAATCAGCCCCAGCATTTT
TRBV2	-	-	13	TRBJ2-7	CASSAMDYYEQYF	TGTGCCAGCAGTGCCATGGACTATTACGAGCAGTACTTC
TRBV7-3	-	-	15	TRBJ2-5	CASSLTSAVGETQYF	TGTGCCAGCAGCTTAACGTCGGCAGTCGGGGAGACCCAGTACTTC
TRBV28	-	-	15	TRBJ2-3	CASSNLGGRTDTQYF	TGTGCCAGCAGCAACTTGGGGGGTCGCACAGATACGCAGTATTTT
TRBV7-3	once	-	15	TRBJ2-3	CASSLISSTTDTQYF	TGTGCCAGCAGCTTAATCTCTAGCACAACAGATACGCAGTATTTT
TRBV25-1	-	-	15	TRBJ2-1	CASSQGVGSYNEQFF	TGTGCCAGCAGTCAAGGGGTGGGATCCTACAATGAGCAGTTCTTC
TRBV18	-	-	14	TRBJ2-2	CASSPGRNTGELFF	TGTGCCAGCTCACCAGGGCGGAACACCGGGGAGCTGTTTTTT